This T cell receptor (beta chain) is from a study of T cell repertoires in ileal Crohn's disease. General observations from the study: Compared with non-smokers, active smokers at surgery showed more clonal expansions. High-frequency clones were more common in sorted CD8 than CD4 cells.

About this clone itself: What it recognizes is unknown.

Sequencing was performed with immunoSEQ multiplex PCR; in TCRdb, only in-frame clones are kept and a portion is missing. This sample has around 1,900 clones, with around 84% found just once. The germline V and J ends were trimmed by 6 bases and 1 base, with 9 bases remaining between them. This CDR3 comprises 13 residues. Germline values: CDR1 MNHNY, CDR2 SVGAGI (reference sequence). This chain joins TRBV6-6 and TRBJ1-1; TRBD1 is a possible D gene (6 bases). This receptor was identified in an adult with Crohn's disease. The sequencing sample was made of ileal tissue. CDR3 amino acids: CASSHRENTEAFF. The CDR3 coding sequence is TGTGCCAGCAGCCACAGGGAGAACACTGAAGCTTTCTTT.